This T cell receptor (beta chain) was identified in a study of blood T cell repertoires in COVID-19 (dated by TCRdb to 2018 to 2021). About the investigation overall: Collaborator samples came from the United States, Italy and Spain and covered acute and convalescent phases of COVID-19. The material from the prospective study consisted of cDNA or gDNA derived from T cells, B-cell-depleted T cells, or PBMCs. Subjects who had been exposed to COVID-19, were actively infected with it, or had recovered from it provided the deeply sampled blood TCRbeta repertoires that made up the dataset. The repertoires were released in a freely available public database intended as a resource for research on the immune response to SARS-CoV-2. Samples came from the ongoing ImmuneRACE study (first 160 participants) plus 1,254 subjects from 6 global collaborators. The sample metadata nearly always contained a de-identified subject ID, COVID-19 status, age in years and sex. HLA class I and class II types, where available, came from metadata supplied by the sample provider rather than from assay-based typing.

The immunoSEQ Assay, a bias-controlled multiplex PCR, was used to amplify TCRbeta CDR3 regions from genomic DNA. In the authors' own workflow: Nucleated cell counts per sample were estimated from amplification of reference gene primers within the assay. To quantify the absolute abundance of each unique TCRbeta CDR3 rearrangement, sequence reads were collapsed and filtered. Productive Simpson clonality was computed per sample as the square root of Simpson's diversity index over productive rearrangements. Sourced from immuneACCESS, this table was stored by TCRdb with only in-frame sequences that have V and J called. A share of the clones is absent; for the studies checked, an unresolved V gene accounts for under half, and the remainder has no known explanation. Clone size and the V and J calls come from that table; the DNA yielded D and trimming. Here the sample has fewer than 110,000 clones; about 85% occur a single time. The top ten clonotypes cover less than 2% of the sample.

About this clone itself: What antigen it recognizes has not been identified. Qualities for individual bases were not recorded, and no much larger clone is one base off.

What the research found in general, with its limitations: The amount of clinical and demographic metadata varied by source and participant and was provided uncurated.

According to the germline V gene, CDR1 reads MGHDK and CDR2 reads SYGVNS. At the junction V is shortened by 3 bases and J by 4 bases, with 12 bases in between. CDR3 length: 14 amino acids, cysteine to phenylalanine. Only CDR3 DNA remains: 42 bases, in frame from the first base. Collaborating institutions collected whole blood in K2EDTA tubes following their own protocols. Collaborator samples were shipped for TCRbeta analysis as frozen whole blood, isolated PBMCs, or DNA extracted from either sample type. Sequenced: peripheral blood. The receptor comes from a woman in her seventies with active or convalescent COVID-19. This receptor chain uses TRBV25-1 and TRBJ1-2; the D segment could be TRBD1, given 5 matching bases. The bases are TGTGCCAGCAGTGACTTAACAGGAAGCTATGGCTACACCTTC. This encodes CASSDLTGSYGYTF.